This paragraph reports one TCR beta chain. One end of the junction varies from germline; a read error may be responsible. The CDR3 totals 16 residues. Germline V gene lookup returns CDR1 SNHLY and CDR2 FYNNEI. This sample stems from a study of regulatory T cells in long-lasting Graves disease. Time point here: newly diagnosed GD, antithyroid drugs for less than 3 months. PBMC-derived RNA was used for the TCR library. The authors built TCR beta libraries using iRepertoire HTBI primers and Arm-PCR of CDR3 regions. TCRdb passed the multiplex PCR reads through MiXCR, listing each CDR3 protein once. The table includes roughly 520,000 distinct CDR3 sequences, 12% detected once. The same sample was also studied in work on T cells in Graves' hyperthyroidism and ophthalmopathy. That publication notes: Ophthalmopathy was told apart from stable hyperthyroidism by a 13 V-J model.

This clonotype was obtained from a woman younger than 45 with Graves disease. The chain links TRBV2 to TRBJ2-1, with TRBD2 identical over 13 bases. Sequenced material: peripheral blood mononuclear cells (PBMCs), taken at new diagnosis, from a patient treated with antithyroid drugs. The CDR3 loop reads CASSPKGLAGASEQFF. CDR3 DNA: TGCGCCAGCAGCCCCAAAGGACTAGCGGGAGCGAGTGAGCAGTTCTTC.